The present T cell receptor (beta chain) was sequenced within a study of blood T cell repertoires in COVID-19. Study overall: Material from acute and convalescent COVID-19 was sourced from the United States, Italy and Spain.

The CDR3 sequence is 15 residues long. CDR1 is LGHNA, CDR2 YSLEER, per germline. Trimming removed 1 base from V and 3 bases from J, with 10 bases in between. Generated by immunoSEQ multiplex PCR, the TCRdb table keeps only in-frame clones and is missing some. The table records about 300,000 clones, about 89% of them present only once. This chain joins TRBV4-3 and TRBJ1-3; TRBD1 might be the D (5 bases). The sequenced sample consisted of peripheral blood. The sequence came from a man between 18 and 35 years old who had recovered from COVID-19. CDR3 sequence reads: CASSQAQAYGNTIYF. DNA of the CDR3: TGCGCCAGCAGCCAAGCACAGGCTTATGGAAACACCATATATTTT.